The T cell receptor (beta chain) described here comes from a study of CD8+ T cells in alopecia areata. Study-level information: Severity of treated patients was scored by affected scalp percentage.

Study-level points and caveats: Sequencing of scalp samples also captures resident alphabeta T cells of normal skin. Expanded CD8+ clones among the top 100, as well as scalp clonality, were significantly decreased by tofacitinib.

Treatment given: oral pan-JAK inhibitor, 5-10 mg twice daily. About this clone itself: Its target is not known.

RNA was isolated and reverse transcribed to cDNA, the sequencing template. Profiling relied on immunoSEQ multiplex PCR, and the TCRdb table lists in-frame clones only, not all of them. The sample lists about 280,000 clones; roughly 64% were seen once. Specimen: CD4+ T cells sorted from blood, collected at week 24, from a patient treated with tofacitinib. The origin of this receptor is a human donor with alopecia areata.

CDR3 bases: TGCGCCAGCAGCGCCGGGACAGCGAACACCGGGGAGCTGTTTTTT. Protein sequence: CASSAGTANTGELFF. The rearrangement joins TRBV5-1 to TRBJ2-2, with 7 positions matching TRBD1. The CDR3 totals 15 residues. Looked up from germline, CDR1 is SGHRS and CDR2 is YFSETQ. V gave up 4 bases and J gave up 0 bases; unmatched junction bases: 3. Full variable domain (rest looked up from reference TRBV5-1 and TRBJ2-2): KAGVTQTPRYLIKTRGQQVTLSCSPISGHRSVSWYQQTPGQGLQFLFEYFSETQRNKGNFPGRFSGRQFSNSRSEMNVSTLELGDSALYLCASSAGTANTGELFFGEGSRLTVL.